Detailed here is one T cell receptor beta chain. This receptor's antigen is unknown. No base quality values were provided; no much bigger clone lies one nucleotide off. The sample originates from a study of T cells after yellow fever vaccination (dated by TCRdb to between 2019 and 2020). Background for the entire study: The SMART-Seq v4 Ultra Low Input RNA kit was used to prepare libraries from fractions with low cell numbers. To follow T-cell clones before and after primary and booster YFV17D yellow fever vaccination, bulk TCR alpha and beta repertoires were sequenced over time. Blood was collected at multiple timepoints before and after primary and secondary immunization, and bulk PBMC replicates and cell subsets were isolated. Two healthy male donors, one aged 18 to 30 and one aged 30 to 40 years, were included in the cohort.

Inclusive of the bounding cysteine and phenylalanine, the CDR3 is 13 residues long. Only the CDR3 DNA is retained, 39 bases long and in frame from the first base. CDR1 ENHRY and CDR2 SYGVKD are derived from the germline V gene. The germline ends are 6 bases apart after V is trimmed by 6 bases and J by 0 bases. The sample was run on an Illumina NovaSeq 6000. TCR cDNA was synthesized by 5'RACE template switching, through which a universal primer site and unique molecular identifiers were introduced. Priming of cDNA synthesis was performed from both the TCR alpha and TCR beta constant segments. Two PCR steps were used to amplify libraries, with sample barcodes and sequencing adapters being added in the second step. Sequencing of libraries was performed on Illumina HiSeq 2500 (2x100 bp) or NovaSeq (2x150 bp). The paper's processing steps were these. Demultiplexing of reads and collapsing into UMI consensus sequences were performed with MIGEC, and V(D)J alignment was carried out with MiXCR. Using edgeR on replicate PBMC samples, clonotypes were called vaccine-responding if FDR was below 0.01 and the log2 fold change was above 5 up to day 15. CD4 or CD8 identity was assigned to each bulk clonotype according to whether the clonotype was present at higher abundance in the sequenced CD4 repertoire or the sequenced CD8 repertoire. The public sequencing data were trimmed at Q25 with fastp and processed into clonotypes with MiXCR by TCRdb, which kept only in-frame beta chains. Rows matching on CDR3 protein sequence are summarized as one entry with the most common DNA and genes. TCRdb, not the authors, supplied the V and J calls. In this sample the table shows about 170,000 distinct CDR3 sequences, about 11% of which occur a single time. In total, the top ten clones hold about 38% of the sample.

Results the study describes overall, beyond this receptor: The secondary T-cell response was weaker than the primary response but faster, peaking on day 5 instead of day 15. A small share of clonotypes occurred in both CD4 and CD8 compartments, likely arising from convergent recombination. After the booster, most of the clones that had expanded following primary vaccination were detected again (almost 98% of CD4 and 80% to 90% of CD8), which suggests that memory was broadly maintained. Computational filtering was required because FACS-sorted repertoires could contain abundant contaminating clonotypes from the bulk population. The study included only two donors, which limits how far the findings can be generalized.

Explained via the paper, the treatment or condition label denotes: live attenuated yellow fever vaccine strain. PBMCs were isolated from peripheral blood using a standard Ficoll-Paque protocol. Dynabeads CD4 and CD8 positive selection kits were used to isolate the CD4 and CD8 T-cell fractions. RNA was extracted with TriZol from bulk PBMCs, CD4 and CD8 fractions, and dextramer-positive and dextramer-negative fractions. Sequences were derived from CD8+ T cells sorted from PBMCs, sampled 15 days after the yellow fever booster vaccination. This chain is built from TRBV10-3 and TRBJ1-5, with no confident D gene call. The clonotype originates from a man aged 18 to 30 who received the YFV17D yellow fever vaccine. The CDR3 loop reads CAIRALSNQPQHF. The DNA sequence reads TGTGCCATCAGGGCACTTAGCAATCAGCCCCAGCATTTT.